Following are 10 T cell receptor beta chains from one sample sequenced in a study of blood T cells in healthy people across ages. Combining a sample-barcoded 5' primer with a J-beta primer mix, a second PCR ran for roughly 6 to 12 cycles. TCRdb processed the 5' RACE reads anew with MiXCR; each CDR3 protein has one entry. The sample yields over a million distinct CDR3 sequences, 55% to 75% seen once. The sample comprised blood. The receptors originated from a young man in good health.

The rearrangement joins TRBV5-6 to TRBJ2-6, with D unclear. CDR3 length: 16 residues. Germline CDR1 is SGHDT and CDR2 is YYEEEE. Trimming left V 6 bases short and J 0 bases short, with 13 bases between. CDR3 loop: CASKESPGSGANVLTF. The CDR3 DNA follows: TGTGCCAGCAAGGAGTCCCCGGGCTCTGGGGCCAACGTCCTGACTTTC.

The chain is built from TRBV20-1 and TRBJ2-7, with 7 bases aligning to TRBD2. This CDR3 comprises 14 residues. Germline values: CDR1 DFQATT, CDR2 SNEGSKA (reference sequence). V trimming: 4 bases; J trimming: 1 base; junction bases outside the gene matches: 7. The CDR3 DNA is TGCAGTGCTATAATCGGGGGGTCATCCTACGAGCAGTACTTC. Its translation: CSAIIGGSSYEQYF.

This chain links TRBV4-1 with TRBJ2-3, with D possibly being TRBD1 or TRBD2 (7 bases each). Trimming took 2 bases from V and 4 from J, leaving 16 bases between them. The CDR3 has 16 amino acids. Germline lookup yields CDR1 MGHRA and CDR2 YSYEKL. The CDR3 nucleotides read TGCGCCAGCAGCCAACCCCTCAGGGGGGGGGCAGATACGCAGTATTTT. It is translated as CASSQPLRGGADTQYF.

In this sample, this clonotype turned up once. The chain uses TRBV13 and TRBJ2-7; 10 bases agree with TRBD2. V gave up 1 base and J gave up 6 bases; unmatched junction bases: 6. The CDR3 is 15 amino acids. The germline V gene has CDR1 PRHDT and CDR2 FYEKMQ (reference sequence). The CDR3 spells CASSLDSGGTREQYF. The CDR3 DNA reads as TGTGCCAGCAGCTTAGATAGCGGGGGGACCCGCGAGCAGTACTTC.

The chain combines TRBV27 with TRBJ1-2, with TRBD1 matching over 7 bases. In germline, CDR1 is MNHEY, CDR2 SMNVEV (reference sequence). There are 16 residues in the CDR3. The V segment lost 5 bases and the J segment 6 bases; nucleotides outside the gene matches: 15. The CDR3 coding sequence is TGTGCCAGCAGTCCCAGAGACGGGACAGTGAATAATGGCTACACCTTC. It is translated as CASSPRDGTVNNGYTF.

CDR3 in amino acids: CASSSGGRDYEQYF. The CDR3, as DNA: TGTGCCAGCAGCTCAGGGGGGAGAGACTACGAGCAGTACTTC. The chain combines TRBV9 with TRBJ2-7, with D tentatively TRBD1 (7 bases). The CDR3 covers 14 residues. V lost 4 bases and J 3 bases, leaving 14 bases between the germline ends. The germline V gene encodes CDR1 SGDLS and CDR2 YYNGEE.

This chain uses TRBV5-5 with TRBJ2-5; unclear D gene. Germline V CDR1 and CDR2: SGHKS, YYEKEE (reference sequence). The CDR3 has 16 amino acids. Trimming left V 0 bases short and J 6 bases short, with 18 bases between. The CDR3 DNA is TGTGCCAGCAGCTTGGAGGGATTAGTGGACCGAAAGACCCAGTACTTC. Translated: CASSLEGLVDRKTQYF.

This clonotype was detected a few times. The V call is TRBV4-1, the J call TRBJ2-1; TRBD2 matches 11 bases. Looked up from germline, CDR1 is MGHRA and CDR2 is YSYEKL. The CDR3 runs to 17 residues. V was clipped by 0 bases and J by 9 bases; unmatched bases: 10. The CDR3 sequence is CASSQELSSGGASEQFF. CDR3 sequence (DNA): TGCGCCAGCAGCCAAGAATTGAGTAGCGGGGGGGCCTCTGAGCAGTTCTTC.

The J gene is TRBJ2-1, the V gene TRBV29-1; D is perhaps TRBD2 (5 bases). This CDR3 comprises 14 residues. Between the trimmed V and J ends, which lost 1 base and 7 bases, there was a span of 14 bases. CDR1 SQVTM and CDR2 ANQGSEA come from the germline V gene. DNA of the CDR3: TGCAGCGTTGAAGGTCCAGGAGGCTTTAATGAGCAGTTCTTC. Residues: CSVEGPGGFNEQFF.

A few counts support this clonotype. V and J are TRBV10-3 and TRBJ1-1; 8 nucleotides line up with TRBD1. The CDR3 has 11 amino acids. Germline loops: CDR1 ENHRY, CDR2 SYGVKD. With V trimmed by 7 bases and J by 7 bases, 2 bases remained unmatched. As DNA, the CDR3 is TGTGCCATCACCGACAGGGGTGAAGCTTTCTTT. Translating it yields CAITDRGEAFF.